In this sample, the clone carrying this T cell receptor beta chain turned up a few times. Its target is not known. Amplified TCR beta CDR3 regions came from RNA transcripts. In the first-round RT-PCR of the TCR CDR3, the HTBI primer set was used. Using its own MiXCR run on the multiplex PCR reads, TCRdb lists one record per CDR3 protein. Of approximately 620,000 distinct CDR3 sequences listed, about 15% are singletons. The sample is drawn from a study of T cells in Graves' hyperthyroidism and ophthalmopathy. Study-wide results and caveats: The blood repertoire included most of the expanded thyroid clonotypes above 0.001.

Subjects aged 18 to 65 presented with newly diagnosed hyperthyroidism of less than 2 months' duration. Exclusion followed for patients with uncontrolled infection, other autoimmune disease, pregnancy or lactation. This TCR was recovered from a woman in her thirties with Graves' hyperthyroidism that later progressed to Graves' ophthalmopathy. What was sequenced was blood.

The CDR3 DNA reads as TGTGCCAGCAGTTACAGGGGGCCGGATGGCGAGCAGTACTTC. Amino acids: CASSYRGPDGEQYF. The J gene is TRBJ2-7, the V gene TRBV6-5, with TRBD1 identical over 7 bases. CDR3 length equals 14 residues. The J segment lost 6 bases and the V segment lost 2 bases, leaving 7 bases of the junction unmatched. From germline, CDR1 is MNHEY and CDR2 SVGAGI.